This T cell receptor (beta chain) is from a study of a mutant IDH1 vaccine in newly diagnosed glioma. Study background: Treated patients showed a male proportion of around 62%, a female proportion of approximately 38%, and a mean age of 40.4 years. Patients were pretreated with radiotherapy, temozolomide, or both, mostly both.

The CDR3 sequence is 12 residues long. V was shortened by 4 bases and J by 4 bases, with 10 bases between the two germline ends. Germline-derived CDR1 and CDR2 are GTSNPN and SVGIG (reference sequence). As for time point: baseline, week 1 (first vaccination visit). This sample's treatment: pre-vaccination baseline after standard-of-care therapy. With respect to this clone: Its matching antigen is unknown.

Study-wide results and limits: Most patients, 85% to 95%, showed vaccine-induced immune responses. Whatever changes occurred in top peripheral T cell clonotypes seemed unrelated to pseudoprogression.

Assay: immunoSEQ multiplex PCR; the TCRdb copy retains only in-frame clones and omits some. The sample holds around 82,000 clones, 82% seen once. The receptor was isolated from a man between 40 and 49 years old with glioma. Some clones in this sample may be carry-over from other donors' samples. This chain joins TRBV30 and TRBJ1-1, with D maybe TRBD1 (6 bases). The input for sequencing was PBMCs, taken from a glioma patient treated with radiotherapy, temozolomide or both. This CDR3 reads CAWTGEPTEAFF. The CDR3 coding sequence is TGTGCCTGGACAGGGGAGCCCACTGAAGCTTTCTTT.